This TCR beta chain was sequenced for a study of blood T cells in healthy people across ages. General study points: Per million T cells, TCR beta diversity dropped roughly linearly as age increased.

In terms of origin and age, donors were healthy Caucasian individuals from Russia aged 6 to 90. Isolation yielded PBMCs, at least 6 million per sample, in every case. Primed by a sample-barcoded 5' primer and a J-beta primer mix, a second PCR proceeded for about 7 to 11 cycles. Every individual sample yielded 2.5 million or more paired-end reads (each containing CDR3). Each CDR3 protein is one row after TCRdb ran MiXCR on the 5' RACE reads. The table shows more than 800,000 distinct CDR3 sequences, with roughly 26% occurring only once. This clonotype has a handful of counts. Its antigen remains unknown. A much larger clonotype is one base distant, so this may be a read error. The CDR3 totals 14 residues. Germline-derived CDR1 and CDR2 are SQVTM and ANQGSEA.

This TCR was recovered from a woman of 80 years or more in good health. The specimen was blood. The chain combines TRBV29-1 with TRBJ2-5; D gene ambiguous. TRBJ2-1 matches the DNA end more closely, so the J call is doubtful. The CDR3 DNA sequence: TGCAGCGTTGAAGATAGCTGGCGGCAAGAGACCCAGTTCTTC. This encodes CSVEDSWRQETQFF.